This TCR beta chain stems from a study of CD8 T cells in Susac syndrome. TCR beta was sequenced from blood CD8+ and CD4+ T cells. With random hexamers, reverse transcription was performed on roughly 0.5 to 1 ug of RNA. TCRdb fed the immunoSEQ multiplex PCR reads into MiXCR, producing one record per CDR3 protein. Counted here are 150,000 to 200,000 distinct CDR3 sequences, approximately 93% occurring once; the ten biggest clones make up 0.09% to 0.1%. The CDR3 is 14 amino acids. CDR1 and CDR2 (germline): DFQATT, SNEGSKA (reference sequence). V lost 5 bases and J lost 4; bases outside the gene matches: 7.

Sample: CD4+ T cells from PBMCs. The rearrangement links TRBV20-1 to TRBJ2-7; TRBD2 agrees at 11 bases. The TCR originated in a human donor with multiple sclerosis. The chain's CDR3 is CSAHPGTSGYEQYF. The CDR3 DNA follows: TGCAGTGCTCATCCCGGGACTAGCGGATACGAGCAGTACTTC.